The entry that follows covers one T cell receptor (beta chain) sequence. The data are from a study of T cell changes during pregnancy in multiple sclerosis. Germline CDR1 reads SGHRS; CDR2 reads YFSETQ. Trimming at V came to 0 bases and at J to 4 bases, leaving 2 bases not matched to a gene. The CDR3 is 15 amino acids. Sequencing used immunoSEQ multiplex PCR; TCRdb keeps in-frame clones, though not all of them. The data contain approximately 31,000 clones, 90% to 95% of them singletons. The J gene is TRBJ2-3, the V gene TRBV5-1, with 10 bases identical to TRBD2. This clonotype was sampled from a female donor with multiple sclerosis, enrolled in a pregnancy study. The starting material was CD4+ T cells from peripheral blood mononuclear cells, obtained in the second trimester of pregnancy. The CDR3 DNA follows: TGCGCCAGCAGCTTGGCCGGGACTAGCGCAGATACGCAGTATTTT. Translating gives CASSLAGTSADTQYF.